The rows below give T cell receptor beta chains drawn from one sample of a study of T cell responses to AZD1222 COVID-19 vaccine. Libraries were prepared by immunoSEQ multiplex PCR; TCRdb keeps only in-frame clonotypes and omits some of them. The profile shows roughly 93,000 clones, 85% to 90% of them singletons. The material sequenced was peripheral blood, taken on day 0 of AZD1222 vaccination. The receptors here all came from an adult in good health. CDR3s leave out the opening cysteine and the closing phenylalanine or tryptophan. The D gene is left open where the match is weak.

d_call j_call v_call cdr3_aa
. TRBJ2-1 TRBV6-6 ASSPEGVGGRGYNEQF
. TRBJ2-1 TRBV7-2 ASSLGRGLFNEQF
TRBD1 TRBJ1-5 TRBV28 ASSPETGGDNQPQH
TRBD2 TRBJ2-1 TRBV10-3 AISDRREGRYNEQF
. TRBJ2-2 TRBV9 ASSVAVSFTGELF
TRBD1 TRBJ1-5 TRBV30 AWTTGGGMGNQPQH
TRBD2 TRBJ2-5 TRBV2 ASTRGTSGREQETQY
TRBD1 TRBJ1-5 TRBV7-4 ASSRQGARSNQPQH
. TRBJ2-5 TRBV2 ASISGGRETQY
. TRBJ1-2 TRBV4-1 ASSQDRGSDYGYT
. TRBJ2-7 TRBV19 ASSMSVRTYEQY
TRBD1 TRBJ2-1 TRBV27 ASSFTGVTYNEQF
TRBD1 TRBJ2-7 TRBV11-2 ASSHGQGLYEQY
. TRBJ2-1 TRBV3-1/TRBV3-2 ASSQRIDYNEQF
. TRBJ1-2 TRBV7-9 ASSLEAQRYYGYT
. TRBJ2-5 TRBV7-3 ASSPTDQETQY
. TRBJ1-2 TRBV28 ASSFRGNYGYT
TRBD2 TRBJ2-3 TRBV10-2 ASTGGGGLAGAVTDTQY
. TRBJ2-7 TRBV28 ASSQGPSYEQY
. TRBJ2-1 TRBV7-8 ASRTTSWAYNEQF
TRBD1 TRBJ2-1 TRBV2 ASRAEGQGNEQF
. TRBJ2-7 TRBV2 ASTLGGQY
. TRBJ2-2 TRBV30 AWREQDSGELF
TRBD2 TRBJ2-2 TRBV30 AWDPQAGGTGELF
. TRBJ2-3 TRBV14 ASSQALHTQY
. TRBJ2-7 TRBV11-3 ASSFGHLEGEQY
. TRBJ1-1 TRBV23-1 ARGTRQRYEAF
. TRBJ2-5 TRBV2 ASSETRQETQY
. TRBJ2-1 TRBV2 ASSVQGDGYNEQF
TRBD2 TRBJ2-2 TRBV11-3 ASSAGTSGSQHTGELF
. TRBJ1-5 TRBV6-5 ASSYGRPQPQH
. TRBJ1-2 TRBV9 ASSGLGGNGYT
. TRBJ1-1 TRBV18 ASSPIEVRHTEAF
. TRBJ2-5 TRBV28 ATLPPRQALVETQY
. TRBJ2-7 TRBV24-1 ATSDLFTGYEQY
. TRBJ1-2 TRBV7-6 ASSLEQEDGYT
. TRBJ2-7 TRBV9 ASSVEAGAGEQY
. TRBJ1-1 TRBV19 ASSMGPSLTEAF
. TRBJ2-7 TRBV19 ASRVSGTLPYEQY
. TRBJ2-1 TRBV6-6 ASSGQMLYNEQF
. TRBJ1-5 TRBV18 ASSPGFGNQPQH
TRBD1 TRBJ1-6 TRBV9 ASSFSGTGRVGSPLH
. TRBJ2-6 TRBV4-2 ASSQEGSSGANVLT
. TRBJ1-5 TRBV19 ASRTIGGRYSNQPQH
. TRBJ2-7 TRBV4-1 ASSQDGPPDRSSYEQY
TRBD1 TRBJ2-5 TRBV30 AWKPGQGFRETQY
. TRBJ2-7 TRBV7-2 ASSLVGYEQY
. TRBJ2-7 TRBV3-1/TRBV3-2 ASSQGQTSYEQY
. TRBJ2-5 TRBV13 ASSLEGPQETQY
. TRBJ2-2 TRBV21-1 ASSKETLRVVAGRNGELF
. TRBJ2-2 TRBV7-9 ASSDAANTGELF
. TRBJ1-3 TRBV5-1 ASSPTAYSGNTIY
. TRBJ2-1 TRBV5-4 ASSLAVSEQF
. TRBJ2-3 TRBV4-3 ASSQVPGNVDTQY
. TRBJ2-3 TRBV5-1 ASSLAGQGDTQY